These 29 T cell receptor beta chains were all obtained from the same sample, sequenced in a study of regulatory and conventional T cells in RAG deficiency. Only in-frame clones appear in the TCRdb table, and some are missing; sequencing was by immunoSEQ multiplex PCR. The profile shows roughly 32,000 clones, about 91% of them singletons. These data were also reused for a study on regulatory T cells. That report notes: Primers: 52 TRBV forward and 13 TRBJ reverse.

Material: CD8+ T cells sorted from blood. The origin of the receptors is a human donor in good health.

The chain combines TRBV30 with TRBJ1-4; 7 bases match TRBD1. CDR3 length: 19 residues. V dropped 2 bases and J dropped 8; count of bases not matched to a gene: 23. The V gene's germline CDR1 is GTSNPN and CDR2 SVGIG (reference sequence). The CDR3: CAWSKNPGRAGGKWEKLFF. CDR3 nucleotides: TGTGCCTGGAGTAAAAATCCAGGGCGAGCAGGGGGGAAGTGGGAAAAACTGTTTTTT. Variable domain in full (rest from reference TRBV30 and TRBJ1-4): SQTIHQWPATLVQPVGSPLSLECTVEGTSNPNLYWYRQAAGRGLQLLFYSVGIGQISSEVPQNLSASRPQDRQFILSSKKLLLSDSGFYLCAWSKNPGRAGGKWEKLFFGSGTQLSVL.

This clone was observed a single time. This sequence joins TRBV25-1 and TRBJ2-7; the D is unclear. The V end was cut by 3 bases, the J end by 2 bases, with 5 bases between. The CDR3 loop spans 12 amino acids. The germline gives CDR1 MGHDK, CDR2 SYGVNS. CDR3 DNA: TGTGCCAGCAGTGAGGAAACCTACGAGCAGTACTTC. It translates to CASSEETYEQYF.

The chain recombines TRBV7-3 with TRBJ1-1, with D possibly TRBD1 on 5 matching bases. The V gene lost 5 bases and the J gene lost 3 bases, with 16 bases spanning the gap. The CDR3 has 15 amino acids. Per germline, CDR1 SGHTA and CDR2 FQGTGA. The CDR3 nucleotides read TGTGCCAGCAGCCCAGAGGTACTGGGGGACACTGAAGCTTTCTTT. Translating gives CASSPEVLGDTEAFF.

The chain couples TRBV19 to TRBJ2-1, with 10 bases that match TRBD2. The length of the CDR3 is 15 residues. Per the germline V gene, CDR1 is LNHDA and CDR2 is SQIVND (reference sequence). Losses at the gene ends were 7 bases for V and 3 bases for J; bases not matched to a gene: 6. CDR3 DNA sequence: TGTGCCAGTAACCCTAGCGGGAGAAACTACAATGAGCAGTTCTTC. As protein: CASNPSGRNYNEQFF.

CDR3 protein: CASSPTSYEQFF. DNA for the CDR3: TGTGCCAGCAGCCCGACTAGTTATGAGCAGTTCTTC. The chain joins TRBV6-5 to TRBJ2-1, with a possible D match to TRBD2 (6 bases). There are 12 residues in the CDR3. Germline CDR1 reads MNHEY; CDR2 reads SVGAGI. Trimming stripped 6 bases from V and 8 bases from J, with 11 bases between.

The V gene is TRBV6-4, the J gene TRBJ1-2; perhaps TRBD1 as D (5 bases). V lost 2 bases and J lost 4, with 11 bases in between. This CDR3 contains 14 residues. Germline V lookup: CDR1 MRHNA, CDR2 SNTAGT. CDR3: CASSDGGEGYGYTF. In DNA, the CDR3 is TGTGCCAGCAGTGACGGGGGTGAGGGCTATGGCTACACCTTC.

This chain joins TRBV7-6 and TRBJ2-1; 7 bases align to TRBD2. The V gene's germline CDR1 is SGHVS and CDR2 FNYEAQ. The V gene end was trimmed by 2 bases and the J gene end by 8 bases; junction bases not matched to a gene: 9. The CDR3 runs 15 residues. The CDR3 loop reads CASSLRRGSSYEQFF. In nucleotides, the CDR3 is TGTGCCAGCAGCTTACGGCGCGGGAGCAGTTATGAGCAGTTCTTC. The entire variable domain, with the rest obtained from reference TRBV7-6 and TRBJ2-1, is as follows: GAGVSQSPRYKVTKRGQDVALRCDPISGHVSLYWYRQALGQGPEFLTYFNYEAQQDKSGLPNDRFSAERPEGSISTLTIQRTEQRDSAMYRCASSLRRGSSYEQFFGPGTRLTVL.

The chain employs TRBV6-6 and TRBJ2-2, with 7 bases that match TRBD2. J was trimmed by 3 bases and V by 7 bases; bases with no gene match: 5. The germline V gene encodes CDR1 MNHNY and CDR2 SVGAGI (reference sequence). CDR3 length: 14 residues. The CDR3, as DNA: TGTGCCAGCAAGGGAGGGGAGGACACCGGGGAGCTGTTTTTT. Its protein is CASKGGEDTGELFF.

The chain carries TRBV2 and TRBJ2-7; no definite D call. CDR1 is SNHLY, CDR2 FYNNEI, per germline. V was pared by 2 bases and J by 0 bases, with 8 bases between. The CDR3 spans 14 residues. In DNA form, the CDR3 reads TGTGCCAGCAGTGAATTCGGCAGCTCCTACGAGCAGTACTTC. Its protein product is CASSEFGSSYEQYF. Combining the CDR3 with reference TRBV2 and TRBJ2-7 gives the whole variable domain EPEVTQTPSHQVTQMGQEVILRCVPISNHLYFYWYRQILGQKVEFLVSFYNNEISEKSEIFDDQFSVERPDGSNFTLKIRSTKLEDSAMYFCASSEFGSSYEQYFGPGTRLTVT.

This chain connects TRBV5-5 to TRBJ2-5; 10 positions agree with TRBD2. The trim removed 4 bases at V and 4 bases at J, leaving 10 bases unmatched. The CDR3 length is 16 residues. Germline CDR1 reads SGHKS; CDR2 reads YYEKEE (reference sequence). The CDR3 loop reads CASSPQSGRASETQYF. CDR3 bases: TGTGCCAGCAGCCCCCAGAGCGGGAGGGCCTCAGAGACCCAGTACTTC.

This chain connects TRBV5-6 to TRBJ2-7; no clear D. Between the trimmed V and J ends, which lost 1 base and 2 bases, there was a span of 13 bases. This CDR3 spans 15 amino acids. Germline CDR1 is SGHDT and CDR2 is YYEEEE. This chain's CDR3 is CASSLSLPGTYEQYF. The CDR3 DNA reads as TGTGCCAGCAGCTTGTCTCTTCCTGGGACCTACGAGCAGTACTTC.

On this clone itself: The junction departs from the called germline gene at one end, perhaps through a read error. The chain employs TRBV5-4 and TRBJ2-7; D is unclear. Germline V gene lookup returns CDR1 SGHNT and CDR2 YYREEE (reference sequence). The CDR3 sequence is 14 residues long. The DNA of the CDR3 is TGTGCCAGCAGTTTGGATTTAGGGTACTACGAGCAGTACTTC. This codes for CASSLDLGYYEQYF. Combining the CDR3 with reference TRBV5-4 and TRBJ2-7 gives the whole variable domain ETGVTQSPTHLIKTRGQQVTLRCSSQSGHNTVSWYQQALGQGPQFIFQYYREEENGRGNFPPRFSGLQFPNYSSELNVNALELDDSALYLCASSLDLGYYEQYFGPGTRLTVT.

This clone appeared a single time. This rearrangement joins TRBV27 to TRBJ1-2; D unclear. The germline CDR1 and CDR2 sequences are MNHEY and SMNVEV (reference sequence). The V gene lost 2 bases and the J gene lost 2 bases, with 6 bases spanning the gap. There are 13 residues in the CDR3. The CDR3 DNA follows: TGTGCCAGCAGTTTAGACGGGAACTATGGCTACACCTTC. This encodes CASSLDGNYGYTF.

The J gene is TRBJ2-1, the V gene TRBV18; 8 positions agree with TRBD2. CDR1 is KGHSH and CDR2 is LQKENI in the germline V gene. V gave up 5 bases and J gave up 5 bases; unmatched junction bases: 11. This CDR3 has 16 residues. The chain's CDR3 is CASSKRGGVPDNEQFF. In nucleotides, the CDR3 is TGTGCCAGCTCAAAACGGGGGGGAGTCCCTGACAATGAGCAGTTCTTC.

Remarks on this clone: A read error may produce the germline difference seen at one junction end. Other DNA sequences in this sample translate to the same CDR3. The chain recombines TRBV7-9 with TRBJ2-2, with TRBD2 identical over 7 bases. CDR1 is SEHNR and CDR2 is FQNEAQ in the germline V gene (reference sequence). This CDR3 region has 15 residues. DNA of the CDR3: TGTGCCAGTAGCTTAACGGGAGGCCACACCGGGGAGCTGTTTTTT. It translates to CASSLTGGHTGELFF.

This chain links TRBV5-5 with TRBJ1-3, with unresolved D. The V gene's germline CDR1 is SGHKS and CDR2 YYEKEE (reference sequence). This CDR3 has 17 amino acids. The V end lost 0 bases, the J end lost 3 bases, and 16 bases lay between the germline ends. As DNA, the CDR3 is TGTGCCAGCAGCTTGGCCTCCGAGATCGCGAATGGAAACACCATATATTTT. The encoded protein is CASSLASEIANGNTIYF.

Regarding this clone: The junction departs from the called germline gene at one end, perhaps through a read error. The chain links TRBV6-5 to TRBJ2-7; D unclear. Germline CDR1 is MNHEY and CDR2 is SVGAGI. The CDR3 totals 12 residues. The CDR3 sequence is CAISESKLGQYF. CDR3 in DNA: TGTGCCATCAGTGAGTCGAAACTCGGGCAGTACTTC.

This sequence joins TRBV5-4 and TRBJ2-7, with 7 positions matching TRBD2. The CDR3 runs to 14 residues. The germline V gene has CDR1 SGHNT and CDR2 YYREEE (reference sequence). Germline trimming cut 3 bases from V and 1 base from J; bases unmatched to any gene: 4. CDR3 DNA: TGTGCCAGCAGCTCGGCTAGCGGTTCCTACGAGCAGTACTTC. The encoded protein is CASSSASGSYEQYF.

The chain is built from TRBV11-3 and TRBJ2-1, with 13 positions matching TRBD2. V trimming: 3 bases; J trimming: 9 bases; junction bases outside the gene matches: 8. The CDR3 spans 16 residues. Looked up from germline, CDR1 is SGHNT and CDR2 is YENEEA. CDR3 in DNA: TGTGCCAGCAGCTTCCTCGGGACTAGCGGGGAGAGTGAGCAGTTCTTC. This translates into CASSFLGTSGESEQFF.

The V call is TRBV5-6, the J call TRBJ2-7; 10 bases agree with TRBD2. V lost 2 bases and J lost 1; bases outside the gene matches: 6. The germline gives CDR1 SGHDT, CDR2 YYEEEE. The CDR3 totals 16 residues. The DNA of the CDR3 is TGTGCCAGCAGCTTTGGTAGCGGGAGGTTTTCCTACGAGCAGTACTTC. The encoded protein is CASSFGSGRFSYEQYF.

The gene calls are TRBV2 and TRBJ1-6; TRBD1 matches at 8 bases. CDR1 and CDR2 from the germline V gene are SNHLY and FYNNEI. The CDR3 runs 15 residues. V shed 6 bases and J 8 bases; nucleotides not matched to a gene: 9. The CDR3 protein is CASRETGGGDSPLHF. CDR3 sequence (DNA): TGTGCCAGCAGGGAAACAGGGGGAGGCGATTCACCCCTCCACTTT.

This clone was seen a handful of times. This chain links TRBV2 with TRBJ1-6; 7 positions agree with TRBD1. CDR1 is SNHLY, CDR2 FYNNEI, per germline. Trimming took 4 bases from V and 18 from J; bases not matched to a gene: 9. This CDR3 has 12 residues. The CDR3 loop reads CASSAGGGKDHF. In DNA, the CDR3 is TGTGCCAGCAGTGCAGGGGGGGGGAAAGACCACTTT.

This sequence joins TRBV28 and TRBJ1-2; D is uncertain. This CDR3 comprises 14 residues. The V end was cut by 5 bases, the J end by 2 bases, with 12 bases between. The germline CDR1 and CDR2 sequences are MDHEN and SYDVKM. CDR3 amino acids: CASSVPGMNYGYTF. The CDR3 DNA reads TGTGCCAGCAGTGTGCCCGGAATGAACTATGGCTACACCTTC.

Only one count was recorded for this clone. The rearrangement links TRBV5-1 to TRBJ2-2; TRBD1 aligns across 11 bases. The CDR3 runs 16 residues. Germline V gives CDR1 SGHRS, CDR2 YFSETQ. V dropped 0 bases and J dropped 4; count of bases not matched to a gene: 2. The CDR3 DNA is TGCGCCAGCAGCTTGGGGACAGGGGGCAGCACCGGGGAGCTGTTTTTT. Translation gives CASSLGTGGSTGELFF.

This chain links TRBV6-4 with TRBJ2-3, with 14 bases aligning to TRBD2. The CDR3 is 16 amino acids. V lost 5 bases to trimming and J lost 7 bases; unmatched junction nucleotides: 8. The germline V gene has CDR1 MRHNA and CDR2 SNTAGT. The DNA of the CDR3 is TGTGCCAGCAGTCCTTCGACTAGCGGGGGGGCTCATACGCAGTATTTT. Translated: CASSPSTSGGAHTQYF.

This clone was observed once. The chain combines TRBV7-6 with TRBJ1-3, with D possibly matching TRBD1 (6 bases). This CDR3 is built from 16 residues. Trimming left V 0 bases short and J 9 bases short, with 18 bases between. Per germline, CDR1 SGHVS and CDR2 FNYEAQ. CDR3 bases: TGTGCCAGCAGCTTAGCGGGGGGCGGCCGACGAGGCACCATATATTTT. Protein product: CASSLAGGGRRGTIYF.

CDR3 in amino acids: CSVGEGNNYGYTF. CDR3 nucleotide sequence: TGCAGCGTTGGGGAAGGAAATAACTATGGCTACACCTTC. V usage is TRBV29-1 and J usage is TRBJ1-2; no firm D call. Per the germline V gene, CDR1 is SQVTM and CDR2 is ANQGSEA. CDR3 length equals 13 residues. V gave up 4 bases and J gave up 1 base, with 10 bases separating them.

The rearrangement joins TRBV4-1 to TRBJ1-6; D call uncertain. The germline V and J ends were trimmed by 1 base and 7 bases, with 14 bases remaining between them. In germline, CDR1 is MGHRA, CDR2 YSYEKL. The CDR3 is made up of 16 amino acids. The CDR3 reads CASSQVVGAQNSPLHF. In DNA form, the CDR3 reads TGCGCCAGCAGCCAAGTGGTGGGCGCGCAGAATTCACCCCTCCACTTT.

This clone was observed once. The V and J genes are TRBV7-2 and TRBJ2-1, with 9 bases lining up with TRBD2. The CDR3 covers 16 residues. Trimming at V came to 3 bases and at J to 2 bases, leaving 5 bases not matched to a gene. Germline V gene data show CDR1 as SGHTA and CDR2 as FQGNSA. The CDR3 sequence: CASSLQLAGAYNEQFF. The CDR3 DNA reads as TGTGCCAGCAGCTTGCAACTAGCGGGTGCCTACAATGAGCAGTTCTTC.